A selection of T cell receptor beta chains follows, all from one sample in a study of blood T cell repertoires in COVID-19. The data were produced by immunoSEQ multiplex PCR, yet TCRdb's version contains in-frame clones alone and is incomplete. The repertoire consists of approximately 200,000 clones, with more than 80% occurring once and the leading ten covering about 2.5%. The sample consisted of peripheral blood. All receptors come from a man in his thirties or forties with COVID-19, enrolled during active disease. Each CDR3 is given with its conserved first and last residue. D genes are given only for firm matches. Some rows mark clone size as missing; the rest say once, few, many or name a class of expanded clone.

TGTGCCAGCAGCTCAAGGGACAGGGCGGAGGGCTACACCTTC | CASSSRDRAEGYTF | TRBV7-2 | NA | TRBJ1-2 | TRBD1
TGTGCCAGCAGCTATGAACAGGGAAATAATTCACCCCTCCACTTT | CASSYEQGNNSPLHF | TRBV5-6 | NA | TRBJ1-6 | NA
TGTGCCAGCAGCCAAGATTTTGGGTCGGGGAAAAACATTCAGTACTTC | CASSQDFGSGKNIQYF | TRBV3-1/TRBV3-2 | NA | TRBJ2-4 | NA
TGTGCCAGCAGCTTAGACAGACAGGGACCCTACGAGCAGTACTTC | CASSLDRQGPYEQYF | TRBV7-2 | NA | TRBJ2-7 | TRBD1
TGTGCCATCAGAGGTTGGCAGGGGCCTGGCTACACCTTC | CAIRGWQGPGYTF | TRBV10-3 | NA | TRBJ1-2 | NA
TGTGCCAGCAGCTTAGCGGGAGGGGGTGGTCAGCCCCAGCATTTT | CASSLAGGGGQPQHF | TRBV7-2 | NA | TRBJ1-5 | NA
TGTGCCAGCAGCTTTGACAGTTCCTACGAGCAGTACTTC | CASSFDSSYEQYF | TRBV7-2 | NA | TRBJ2-7 | NA
TGTGCCAGCAGCTTACAGGGGGCAACCACTGAAGCTTTCTTT | CASSLQGATTEAFF | TRBV7-3 | NA | TRBJ1-1 | TRBD1
TGTGCCACCAGTGAGTCGGGACTAGCGGCGAGCACAGATACGCAGTATTTT | CATSESGLAASTDTQYF | TRBV24-1 | once | TRBJ2-3 | TRBD2
TGTGCCAGCAGCTTAGGGGGGCAGGGGATCAGAGGAAACACCATATATTTT | CASSLGGQGIRGNTIYF | TRBV7-2 | NA | TRBJ1-3 | NA
TGCGCCAGCAGTGAAGTACAGGGGGCCTATAGCAATCAGCCCCAGCATTTT | CASSEVQGAYSNQPQHF | TRBV10-2 | NA | TRBJ1-5 | TRBD1
TGTGCCAGCAAAGCTGACTATGGCTACACCTTC | CASKADYGYTF | TRBV6-6 | few | TRBJ1-2 | NA
TGTGCCAGCAATGCGGGGGGCGTTAGATATGGCTACACCTTC | CASNAGGVRYGYTF | TRBV3-1/TRBV3-2 | NA | TRBJ1-2 | NA
TGTGCCAGCAGCTTAGCCTTCTTCGCGGGGGAGAACAATGAGCAGTTCTTC | CASSLAFFAGENNEQFF | TRBV7-2 | NA | TRBJ2-1 | TRBD2
TGTGCCAGCAGCTTAGGGGACAGGGGTCGACTGGGCTACACCTTC | CASSLGDRGRLGYTF | TRBV7-9 | NA | TRBJ1-2 | TRBD1
TGTGCCAGTAGTACCTTTAACAGGGGGTCTGGGTATGGCTACACCTTC | CASSTFNRGSGYGYTF | TRBV19 | few | TRBJ1-2 | TRBD1
TGTGCCAGCTCACCACCCCCGGGCAATCAGCCCCAGCATTTT | CASSPPPGNQPQHF | TRBV18 | NA | TRBJ1-5 | NA
TGTGCCAGCAGCTTGGACAGGGCTTCATTAGATACGCAGTATTTT | CASSLDRASLDTQYF | TRBV5-4 | NA | TRBJ2-3 | NA
TGTGCCAGCAGCATCGGACTAGCGGGAGGGGAGGGCGTAAAGACCCAGTACTTC | CASSIGLAGGEGVKTQYF | TRBV5-4 | NA | TRBJ2-5 | TRBD2
TGTGCCAGCAGTTTATTTGGCGGGGAGCAGTACTTC | CASSLFGGEQYF | TRBV27 | NA | TRBJ2-7 | NA
TGTGCCAGCAGGAGGGTCGGGGGGTCGTGGAGCAATCAGCCCCAGCATTTT | CASRRVGGSWSNQPQHF | TRBV27 | NA | TRBJ1-5 | NA
TGTGCCAGCAGTGCATACCCCGTACTCGGACAGATCTCTAGGTACATTCAGTACTTC | CASSAYPVLGQISRYIQYF | TRBV28 | NA | TRBJ2-4 | NA
TGCAGCGTTCTGAGCGGCTACGAGCAGTACTTC | CSVLSGYEQYF | TRBV29-1 | once | TRBJ2-7 | NA
TGTGCCAGCAGCCAAGATCAGGCGGGAAACACCATATATTTT | CASSQDQAGNTIYF | TRBV4-2 | NA | TRBJ1-3 | NA
TGCGCCAGCAGACTGGGGACAGGGGTACAGCGCGAGCAGTACTTC | CASRLGTGVQREQYF | TRBV5-1 | NA | TRBJ2-7 | TRBD1
TGTGCCAGCAGCCCCGCTCCGGGACAGGGTGGGGGGGAGCTGTTTTTT | CASSPAPGQGGGELFF | TRBV28 | NA | TRBJ2-2 | TRBD1
TGTGCCAGCAGCCTGGACAGCTCATACACGCAGCCCCAGCATTTT | CASSLDSSYTQPQHF | TRBV28 | NA | TRBJ1-5 | NA
TGTGCCAGCAGCCACAGGGGGATGAACGAGCAGTACTTC | CASSHRGMNEQYF | TRBV16 | NA | TRBJ2-7 | TRBD1
TGTGCCAGCAGACCCGACAGGGTAGGAAACACCATATATTTT | CASRPDRVGNTIYF | TRBV6-5 | NA | TRBJ1-3 | TRBD1
TGTGCCAGCAGCCAAGCTCTGGGAGGTCAGCCCCAGCATTTT | CASSQALGGQPQHF | TRBV3-1/TRBV3-2 | NA | TRBJ1-5 | NA
TGTGCCAGCAGCCGAGGGACTAGCGGGACCGATGAGCAGTTCTTC | CASSRGTSGTDEQFF | TRBV6-5 | NA | TRBJ2-1 | TRBD2
TGTGCCAGCAGCCAAGATGCTAGCGGGAGGGGGGATACGCAGTATTTT | CASSQDASGRGDTQYF | TRBV14 | once | TRBJ2-3 | TRBD2
TGTGCCAGCAGCGTTACCCGTAGCGGGAGGGCCGTGAATGAGCAGTTCTTC | CASSVTRSGRAVNEQFF | TRBV7-2 | NA | TRBJ2-1 | TRBD2
TGCGCCAGCAGCCAGTCGGGCAATGAGCAGTTCTTC | CASSQSGNEQFF | TRBV4-1 | NA | TRBJ2-1 | NA
TGTGCCAGTAGTCTCACAGTGGACTCCTATAATTCACCCCTCCACTTT | CASSLTVDSYNSPLHF | TRBV19 | NA | TRBJ1-6 | NA
TGTGCCAGCAGCCTATTATCAGGGGATGATGAAAAACTGTTTTTT | CASSLLSGDDEKLFF | TRBV3-1/TRBV3-2 | NA | TRBJ1-4 | NA
TGTGCCACCAGTGATTTCGGGGACAATGAGCAGTTCTTC | CATSDFGDNEQFF | TRBV24-1 | NA | TRBJ2-1 | NA
TGTGCCAGCAGCTTAGGAGAAAGGGGCACTGAAGCTTTCTTT | CASSLGERGTEAFF | TRBV7-9 | few | TRBJ1-1 | NA
TGTGCCAGCAGCGTCGGGACTAGCCTTGAGCAGTTCTTC | CASSVGTSLEQFF | TRBV9 | NA | TRBJ2-1 | TRBD2
TGTGCCAGTAGTACCCGGACAGGGGCGGTGGGCGGCTACACCTTC | CASSTRTGAVGGYTF | TRBV19 | NA | TRBJ1-2 | TRBD1
TGCAGCGTGGGTGACACAGGATACACCGGGGAGCTGTTTTTT | CSVGDTGYTGELFF | TRBV29-1 | NA | TRBJ2-2 | NA
TGTGCCAGCAGCGTAGGATCCCAGGGACTCTCTGGAAACACCATATATTTT | CASSVGSQGLSGNTIYF | TRBV9 | NA | TRBJ1-3 | NA
TGCGCCAGCAGCTCCACAGGGGGAGCCAAAAACATTCAGTACTTC | CASSSTGGAKNIQYF | TRBV5-1 | NA | TRBJ2-4 | TRBD1
TGTGCCACCATAGACAGGTTAGTCACGGCTGAAGCTTTCTTT | CATIDRLVTAEAFF | TRBV6-5 | NA | TRBJ1-1 | NA
TGTGCCAGCAGTCTACATGGACAGCCCTACGAGCAGTACTTC | CASSLHGQPYEQYF | TRBV27 | NA | TRBJ2-7 | NA
TGCGCCAGCAGTCAAGGGGGCCCCTCTGGGGCCAACGTCCTGACTTTC | CASSQGGPSGANVLTF | TRBV23-1 | NA | TRBJ2-6 | NA
TGTGCCAGCAGCGCCCGACAGGGGCCAAACACTGAAGCTTTCTTT | CASSARQGPNTEAFF | TRBV7-9 | once | TRBJ1-1 | TRBD1
TGCGCCAGCAGCCTTAGGACAGGGGGAAGCACAGATACGCAGTATTTT | CASSLRTGGSTDTQYF | TRBV4-1 | NA | TRBJ2-3 | TRBD1
TGCGCCAGCAGCTTACAGGGAATGGCAACTAATGAAAAACTGTTTTTT | CASSLQGMATNEKLFF | TRBV5-1 | NA | TRBJ1-4 | NA
TGTGCCATCAGTGAGTCTAGACCGACATCGAGCACTGAAGCTTTCTTT | CAISESRPTSSTEAFF | TRBV10-3 | NA | TRBJ1-1 | NA